Listed below are T cell receptor beta chains from one sample, sequenced in a study of cytomegalovirus exposure and HLA in healthy donors. TCRdb keeps only in-frame clones here, not all; method: immunoSEQ multiplex PCR. The sample carries around 60,000 clones, roughly nine tenths recorded once. Sequencing was done on a sample of PBMCs. The receptor set was obtained from a woman between 18 and 29 years old in good health and CMV-seronegative. The CDR3 runs from the conserved cysteine through the conserved F or W. D genes are given only for firm matches. The size entry is marked missing in some rows and otherwise reads once, few, many or a size class.

v_gene	j_gene	abundance	d_gene	CDR3nt	CDR3aa
TRBV28	TRBJ2-1	NA	TRBD2	TGTGCCAGCAGTCCGCGGCGGGGGGGGTACAATGAGCAGTTCTTC	CASSPRRGGYNEQFF
TRBV6-4	TRBJ2-3	few	NA	TGTGCCAGCAGTGAGGCTAGCACAGATACGCAGTATTTT	CASSEASTDTQYF
TRBV11-2	TRBJ2-7	NA	TRBD2	TGTGCCAGCAGCTCGGCGGGAGAGGTTTACGAGCAGTACTTC	CASSSAGEVYEQYF
TRBV25-1	TRBJ1-5	NA	NA	TGTGCCAGCAGTCCGGCAGGGGTTGACAATCAGCCCCAGCATTTT	CASSPAGVDNQPQHF
TRBV6-5	TRBJ2-2	NA	NA	TGTGCCAGCATGGGGGCTTGGGACACCGGGGAGCTGTTTTTT	CASMGAWDTGELFF
TRBV18	TRBJ2-1	once	TRBD2	TGTGCCAGCTCATTCGGTCCGGGACTAGCGGGGGGTGGAATGCTCTTC	CASSFGPGLAGGGMLF
TRBV28	TRBJ1-1	NA	NA	TGTGCCAGCAGTTTCGCCAGTTTGAACACTGAAGCTTTCTTT	CASSFASLNTEAFF
TRBV6-4	TRBJ2-3	NA	TRBD2	TGTGCCAGCAGTGACTCCGAAACTAGCGGGGGGCCAGATACGCAGTATTTT	CASSDSETSGGPDTQYF
TRBV14	TRBJ1-3	NA	NA	TGTGCCAGCAGCTACAGCTCTGGAAACACCATATATTTT	CASSYSSGNTIYF
TRBV14	TRBJ2-1	NA	TRBD1	TGTGCCAGCAGCCCCATGTTGGGACAGAACAATGAGCAGTTCTTC	CASSPMLGQNNEQFF
TRBV7-6	TRBJ1-2	NA	TRBD1	TGTGCCAGCACCCCGGGACAGGGGGCGCGTGGCTACACCTTC	CASTPGQGARGYTF
TRBV19	TRBJ2-1	NA	NA	TGTGCCAGTAGTGTGGCCTTGCTCTTTAGCGGTCCCTACAATGAGCAGTTCTTC	CASSVALLFSGPYNEQFF
TRBV27	TRBJ2-5	NA	NA	TGTGCCAGCAGTCCCTTCGGGGAGACCCAGTACTTC	CASSPFGETQYF
TRBV2	TRBJ1-5	few	NA	TGTGCCAGCAGTGCCCAAGGCGTCGGGAATCAGCCCCAGCATTTT	CASSAQGVGNQPQHF
TRBV7-8	TRBJ2-1	NA	NA	TGTGCCAGCAGCTTAGGAGGGATTTACAATGAGCAGTTCTTC	CASSLGGIYNEQFF
TRBV6-5	TRBJ1-3	NA	TRBD1	TGTGCCAGCAGTGCACAGGGGGCCCCTGGAAACACCATATATTTT	CASSAQGAPGNTIYF
TRBV28	TRBJ1-1	once	TRBD1	TGTGCCAGCAGTTCGTCAGGGGGCATCACTGAAGCTTTCTTT	CASSSSGGITEAFF
TRBV27	TRBJ1-2	NA	NA	TGTGCCAGCAGTTTAGGGCAGGGGAACTATGGCTACACCTTC	CASSLGQGNYGYTF
TRBV13	TRBJ1-1	NA	TRBD1	TGTGCCAGCGAAGGACAGGATGCGGTGGGCACTGAAGCTTTCTTT	CASEGQDAVGTEAFF
TRBV6-1	TRBJ2-2	NA	TRBD1	TGTGCCAGCAGCTATGACAGGGCGTGGACCGGGGAGCTGTTTTTT	CASSYDRAWTGELFF
TRBV30	TRBJ2-5	once	NA	TGTGCCTGGAGTGTTAGAAGTCGAGAGACCCAGTACTTC	CAWSVRSRETQYF
TRBV6-1	TRBJ2-2	NA	NA	TGTGCCAGCAGTGAAACACCCTCCGGGGAGCTGTTTTTT	CASSETPSGELFF
TRBV27	TRBJ2-7	NA	TRBD1	TGTGCCAGCAGTTTATCTGGGACAGGGCTCACCTACGAGCAGTACTTC	CASSLSGTGLTYEQYF
TRBV5-3	TRBJ2-1	NA	TRBD1	TGTGCCATAGGGAAAACCGGGACAGGGGGCAATGAGCAGTTCTTC	CAIGKTGTGGNEQFF
TRBV11-2	TRBJ1-4	NA	NA	TGTGCCAGCAGCTTGTTCCTAAATGAAAAACTGTTTTTT	CASSLFLNEKLFF
TRBV19	TRBJ1-5	once	TRBD1	TGTGCCAGTAGGGACAGGGTGGATCAGCCCCAGCATTTT	CASRDRVDQPQHF
TRBV4-1	TRBJ2-2	medium-sized	NA	TGCGCCAGCAGCCAACCTGAATACGAGACCGGGGAGCTGTTTTTT	CASSQPEYETGELFF
TRBV6-1	TRBJ2-7	many	NA	TGTGCCAGCACTCACCTAGAGGAGACCTACGAGCAGTACTTC	CASTHLEETYEQYF
TRBV4-1	TRBJ1-3	NA	NA	TGCGCCAGCAGCCCCCCCGGTTCTGGAAACACCATATATTTT	CASSPPGSGNTIYF
TRBV12-5	TRBJ2-7	NA	TRBD1	TGTGCTAGTGGTTCACTTACAGGGGTAACCTACGAGCAGTACTTC	CASGSLTGVTYEQYF
TRBV6-5	TRBJ2-7	NA	NA	TGTGCCACCACACGCGGGGTTCCCCCCTACGAGCAGTACTTC	CATTRGVPPYEQYF
TRBV9	TRBJ2-3	NA	TRBD2	TGTGCCAGCAGCGTAGGCGGGGGGACCACCGGTACGCAGTATTTT	CASSVGGGTTGTQYF
TRBV5-1	TRBJ2-7	NA	NA	TGCGCCAGCAGCTTGGAACAGACCTACGAGCAGTACTTC	CASSLEQTYEQYF
TRBV27	TRBJ1-1	NA	NA	TGTGCCAGCAGTTTGGGGGGCGGGGGAACTGAAGCTTTCTTT	CASSLGGGGTEAFF
TRBV18	TRBJ1-1	NA	TRBD1	TGTGCCAGCTCACCCACAGGGGTAACTGAAGCTTTCTTT	CASSPTGVTEAFF
TRBV11-2	TRBJ1-2	once	NA	TGTGCCAGCAGCGCAGAGGTGGCGGGACCCACCTATGGCTACACCTTC	CASSAEVAGPTYGYTF
TRBV11-3	TRBJ2-7	NA	TRBD2	TGTGCCAGCAGCTTTGGACTAGCGAGATCCTCACAGCAGTACTTC	CASSFGLARSSQQYF
TRBV4-1	TRBJ2-5	NA	TRBD2	TGCGCCAGCAGCCAAGAACCTAGCGGGGGTCTGGGGGAGACCCAGTACTTC	CASSQEPSGGLGETQYF
TRBV10-2	TRBJ2-7	NA	TRBD2	TGCGCCGCAACACCGGGACTAGGCTACGAGCAGTACTTC	CAATPGLGYEQYF
TRBV4-3	TRBJ1-2	NA	TRBD1	TGCGCCAGCAGCCCCGGACAGGGAGGCTATGGCTACACCTTC	CASSPGQGGYGYTF
TRBV6-5	TRBJ1-1	NA	NA	TGTGCCAGCAGTGGCCCGGGACAAAAGAACACTGAAGCTTTCTTT	CASSGPGQKNTEAFF
TRBV28	TRBJ1-1	NA	NA	TGTGCCAGCGAAGAGGAGGGATCGGGAGCTTTCTTT	CASEEEGSGAFF
TRBV5-6	TRBJ2-1	few	TRBD2	TGTGCCAGCAGCTTCTTTAGGACTAGCGGGAGAGGGTTCTTC	CASSFFRTSGRGFF
TRBV7-9	TRBJ2-7	NA	NA	TGTGCCAGCACAGAACAGACTAGTAGCGAGCAGTACTTC	CASTEQTSSEQYF
TRBV6-1	TRBJ2-5	NA	NA	TGTGCCAGCAGCCCCCCCCATGTCGAGACCCAGTACTTC	CASSPPHVETQYF
TRBV5-4	TRBJ1-2	NA	NA	TGTGCCAGCAGCAACCCGGACTACTATGGCTACACCTTC	CASSNPDYYGYTF
TRBV25-1	TRBJ2-4	NA	TRBD1	TGTGCCAGCAGTGAAGCAGGGGGTACGACCAAAAACATTCAGTACTTC	CASSEAGGTTKNIQYF
TRBV7-9	TRBJ2-1	NA	NA	TGTGCCAGCAGCTTATCGGGTGAGCAGTTCTTC	CASSLSGEQFF